These 15 T cell receptor beta chains were sequenced from one sample in a study of early T cells in non-severe SARS-CoV-2 infection. TCRdb re-analysed the 5' RACE reads in MiXCR, keeping a single row per CDR3 protein. The sample carries 84,000 or so distinct CDR3 sequences, 9.5% to 13% recorded once. Sequences were obtained from whole blood. All receptors derive from an adult who was a healthcare worker with PCR-confirmed SARS-CoV-2 infection or an uninfected control (not recorded which).

V is TRBV12-2 and J is TRBJ2-1. TRBV12-2 is marked as a pseudogene. The CDR3 extends over 13 amino acids. The CDR3 sequence: CASRRLNYNEQFF. The CDR3 DNA reads TGTGCAAGTCGAAGACTGAACTACAATGAGCAGTTCTTC.

This clonotype was counted between two and nine times. This chain uses TRBV7-3 with TRBJ2-3; possibly TRBD1 or TRBD2 for D (6 bases each). In germline, CDR1 is SGHTA, CDR2 FQGTGA. With 3 bases removed from V and 0 bases from J, the gap between germline ends came to 7 bases. The CDR3 sequence is 14 residues long. CDR3 sequence: CASSFGGSTDTQYF. The CDR3 region has the DNA TGTGCCAGCAGCTTCGGGGGCAGCACAGATACGCAGTATTTT.

This clonotype was counted at least ten times. This sequence joins TRBV28 and TRBJ1-3; no clear D. V lost 5 bases and J 13 bases, leaving 18 bases between the germline ends. The CDR3 consists of 13 residues. The germline gives CDR1 MDHEN, CDR2 SYDVKM. CDR3 region: CASSPQSTSVIYF. CDR3 nucleotide sequence: TGTGCCAGCAGTCCCCAGTCGACATCTGTTATATATTTT. The whole variable domain, remainder taken from reference TRBV28 and TRBJ1-3, is DVKVTQSSRYLVKRTGEKVFLECVQDMDHENMFWYRQDPGLGLRLIYFSYDVKMKEKGDIPEGYSVSREKKERFSLILESASTNQTSMYLCASSPQSTSVIYFGEGSWLTVV.

The gene calls are TRBV7-3 and TRBJ2-7; D is undetermined. Trimming pared 5 bases from V and 8 bases from J, leaving 16 bases between. Germline CDR1 SGHTA, CDR2 FQGTGA. CDR3 length equals 13 residues. In DNA form, the CDR3 reads TGTGCCAGCAGCCCCGGCGGACCATATCAGCAGTACTTC. This encodes CASSPGGPYQQYF.

This clonotype was observed a handful of times. The rearrangement uses TRBV5-4 and TRBJ2-1; the D is unclear. Germline V CDR1 and CDR2: SGHNT, YYREEE (reference sequence). V was cut by 0 bases and J by 10 bases, with 5 bases left in between. The CDR3 runs to 11 residues. The CDR3 DNA reads as TGTGCCAGCAGCTTGGAAACGGAGCAGTTCTTC. Protein: CASSLETEQFF.

There are a few counts of this clonotype. J is TRBJ2-3 and V is TRBV15; the match to TRBD2 covers 8 bases. Germline lookup yields CDR1 LNHNV and CDR2 YYDKDF (reference sequence). CDR3 length: 17 residues. Unmatched junction bases numbered 9, after V lost 0 bases and J lost 4 bases. CDR3 coding DNA: TGTGCCACCAGCAGAGATTATCGGGGGGGCTTCGCAGATACGCAGTATTTT. Its protein product is CATSRDYRGGFADTQYF.

This clonotype was detected ten times or more. V and J are TRBV5-1 and TRBJ2-5; a possible D gene is TRBD2 (6 bases). This CDR3 region has 15 residues. V was clipped by 4 bases and J by 4 bases, with 17 bases between them. Germline V gene lookup returns CDR1 SGHRS and CDR2 YFSETQ. CDR3 in amino acids: CASSPGGAVRETQYF. In DNA, the CDR3 is TGCGCCAGCAGCCCCGGGGGTGCTGTCCGAGAGACCCAGTACTTC.

This clonotype was found many times. The genes are TRBV5-1 and TRBJ1-6, with a possible D match to TRBD1 (5 bases). Germline V gene lookup returns CDR1 SGHRS and CDR2 YFSETQ. This CDR3 spans 13 amino acids. V gave up 7 bases and J gave up 8 bases, with 13 bases separating them. This CDR3 is CASFQGGDSPLHF. The CDR3 coding sequence is TGCGCCAGCTTTCAGGGAGGTGATTCACCCCTCCACTTT.

This clonotype was recorded many times. This sequence joins TRBV9 and TRBJ2-1; 8 bases match TRBD1. The junction had 10 bases not matched to a gene; V was cut back by 2 bases and J by 12 bases. Germline V gives CDR1 SGDLS, CDR2 YYNGEE. The CDR3 extends over 14 amino acids. CDR3 nucleotide sequence: TGTGCCAGCAGCGTTAGGGGACAGGAAAGCAGGCAGTTCTTC. Protein sequence: CASSVRGQESRQFF. The full variable domain, in which reference TRBV9 and TRBJ2-1 provide the parts outside the CDR3, is DSGVTQTPKHLITATGQRVTLRCSPRSGDLSVYWYQQSLDQGLQFLIQYYNGEERAKGNILERFSAQQFPDLHSELNLSSLELGDSALYFCASSVRGQESRQFFGPGTRLTVL.

This clonotype occurred a few times. The J gene is TRBJ2-1, the V gene TRBV3-1, with 7 bases aligning to TRBD1. The germline V gene encodes CDR1 LGHDT and CDR2 YNNKEL (reference sequence). The CDR3 extends over 14 amino acids. Trimming removed 7 bases from V and 1 base from J; junction bases left unmatched: 4. For the CDR3, the DNA is TGTGCCAGCACTAGGGACAGTTCCTACAATGAGCAGTTCTTC. Translation gives CASTRDSSYNEQFF.

This clonotype was counted many times. The V gene is TRBV7-3, the J gene TRBJ1-1; D gene uncertain. The V and J ends lost 5 bases and 7 bases respectively, with 11 bases between them. The CDR3 is 12 amino acids. The germline CDR1 and CDR2 sequences are SGHTA and FQGTGA. The CDR3 DNA is TGTGCCAGCAGCCACCGGCGGGGTGAAGCTTTCTTT. Its translation: CASSHRRGEAFF.

This chain uses TRBV12-3 or TRBV12-4 with TRBJ1-2; D ambiguous. CDR3 size: 13 residues. The V and J ends lost 2 bases and 5 bases respectively, with 9 bases between them. CDR3 sequence: CASSLSETYGYTF. The CDR3, as DNA: TGTGCCAGCAGTTTATCCGAGACGTATGGCTACACCTTC.

This clonotype was detected only a few times. This chain connects TRBV29-1 to TRBJ1-1; D may be TRBD1 (5 bases). Trimming removed 4 bases from V and 8 bases from J, with 17 bases in between. Germline V gene lookup returns CDR1 SQVTM and CDR2 ANQGSEA. The CDR3 has 13 amino acids. The CDR3: CSVGILQGGEAFF. The CDR3 nucleotides are TGCAGCGTTGGGATACTGCAGGGCGGGGAAGCTTTCTTT.

This clonotype showed up many times. This chain connects TRBV18 to TRBJ2-1, with 9 bases aligning to TRBD2. The V and J ends lost 3 bases and 10 bases, in that order; junction bases with no gene match: 16. Germline V gene sequence: CDR1 KGHSH, CDR2 LQKENI. The CDR3 is made up of 17 amino acids. The DNA of the CDR3 is TGTGCCAGCTCACCTTCTCTCCTAGCGGGAAGGGAGGGAGAGCAGTTCTTC. This encodes CASSPSLLAGREGEQFF.

This clonotype was detected ten times or more. The J gene is TRBJ2-1, the V gene TRBV5-6; weak D call: TRBD2 (6 bases). V was clipped by 0 bases and J by 4 bases, with 14 bases between them. CDR3 length equals 16 residues. Per the germline V gene, CDR1 is SGHDT and CDR2 is YYEEEE. The CDR3 spells CASSLGRLGGYNEQFF. The CDR3 coding sequence is TGTGCCAGCAGCTTGGGCCGACTAGGAGGTTACAATGAGCAGTTCTTC.